This T cell receptor beta chain was recovered during a study of OX40 agonist ivuxolimab in advanced cancers. Describing the broader study: Ivuxolimab was an agonistic, fully human IgG2 monoclonal antibody directed against OX40 (CD134), a costimulatory receptor. Three dose-escalation patients achieved partial responses, one with hepatocellular carcinoma and two with cutaneous melanoma. A male proportion of roughly 80% and a mean age of about 60 years, ranging from 23 to 79, were recorded for the dose-escalation cohort. Intravenous ivuxolimab was administered to patients every 2 weeks at six dose levels: 0.01, 0.1, 0.3, 1.5, 3 and 10 mg/kg. Prior anti-PD-1, anti-PD-L1 or anti-CTLA-4 therapy was permitted, and checkpoint inhibitors had been received by roughly 40% of dose-escalation patients. Among the 50 to 55 dose-escalation patients, about 19 had hepatocellular carcinoma, 15 melanoma, 9 renal cell carcinoma and 9 head and neck cancer. The monotherapy dose-escalation portion (N = 52 patients) of the phase I ivuxolimab trial is reported in the paper. The purpose of peripheral TCRbeta sequencing was to test whether ivuxolimab changed TCR sequence diversity and led to clonal T-cell expansion. The full study reports these points: Low levels of normalized T-cell clonal expansion were also seen in some patients who did not respond. After ivuxolimab, expanded clones were on average more numerous among CD8+ T cells than among CD4+ T cells. The antigen specificity of the clonally expanded peripheral T cells was not determined. In partial responders in the 0.1-3.0 mg/kg groups, normalized peripheral clonal expansion was found to be among the lowest, especially among CD8+ T cells. At doses of 0.1 to 3.0 mg/kg, clonal expansion of both CD4+ and CD8+ blood T cells was observed from baseline to week 6.

Patients with autoimmune disease history or receiving systemic immunosuppression were excluded from the trial. In every dose cohort, peripheral blood was drawn for TCR sequencing at baseline, cycle 4 day 1, and cycle 7 day 1. The samples were drawn from a first-in-human, open-label, multicenter phase I dose-escalation trial of ivuxolimab. The trial enrolled adults with locally advanced or metastatic head and neck squamous cell, hepatocellular, melanoma or renal cell carcinoma. Before TCR sequencing, CD4+ T cells and CD8+ T cells were sorted from peripheral blood as separate populations. Genomic DNA was isolated from the sorted cells so that the TCRbeta CDR3 region could be sequenced. TCRbeta CDR3 regions were sequenced using the immunoSEQ Assay. The clones in this table, taken by TCRdb from immuneACCESS, are in-frame only. Not every clone is retained; where verified, under half of the shortfall comes from an unresolved V gene, and the cause of the rest is unknown. Across this sample there are nearly 45,000 clones, with roughly 78% seen only once. Clones ranked in the top ten supply 3.5% to 5% of the sample.

In regard to this clone: Which antigen it targets is not known. Base qualities are not at hand, and no much larger clone is one base apart.

V ends up 0 bases short and J 6 bases short, with an unmatched junction base count of 4. CDR1 and CDR2, looked up from the germline V gene, are MNHEY and SVGAGI. The CDR3 numbers 15 residues from cysteine through phenylalanine. The CDR3 DNA has 45 bases and is translated from base 1. The receptor was derived from an adult with an advanced solid tumor such as melanoma, head and neck, liver or kidney cancer. The sequencing used CD4+ or CD8+ T cells sorted from blood, collected in a trial of the OX40 agonist ivuxolimab. This chain joins TRBV6-5 to TRBJ2-2; 7 bases in the middle match TRBD2. The nucleotide sequence is TGTGCCAGCAGTTACTCTGGCGGGAGCCCCGGGGAGCTGTTTTTT. The encoded protein is CASSYSGGSPGELFF.